A selection of T cell receptor beta chains follows, all from one sample in a study of T cell changes during pregnancy in multiple sclerosis. Sequenced by immunoSEQ multiplex PCR; TCRdb stores in-frame clones only, minus some. This table has around 80,000 clones, 85% to 95% appearing once. Material: peripheral blood, obtained before pregnancy. These receptors were collected from a female donor with multiple sclerosis, enrolled in a pregnancy study. Both conserved end residues are part of each CDR3. A D gene is named only where the DNA matches it firmly. Expanded clones are given a class, and other clones once, few, many or no size at all.

J: TRBJ2-1
D: TRBD1
size: -
V: TRBV7-2
DNA: TGTGCCAGCAGTTTACAGGGGGGCGATGAGCAGTTCTTC
CDR3: CASSLQGGDEQFF

J: TRBJ2-3
D: TRBD2
size: -
V: TRBV7-2
DNA: TGTGCCAGCACCGAATGGACTAGCGGGAGCAGGAGCACAGATACGCAGTATTTT
CDR3: CASTEWTSGSRSTDTQYF

J: TRBJ1-1
D: -
size: -
V: TRBV19
DNA: TGTGCCAGTAGTCTCGACAGAGCAAACACTGAAGCTTTCTTT
CDR3: CASSLDRANTEAFF

J: TRBJ1-5
D: -
size: -
V: TRBV2
DNA: TGTGCCAGCAGTGGGGGGGGAGGCAATCAGCCCCAGCATTTT
CDR3: CASSGGGGNQPQHF

J: TRBJ2-7
D: -
size: -
V: TRBV30
DNA: TGTGCCTGGAGTCAGGGCTTCTCCTACGAGCAGTACTTC
CDR3: CAWSQGFSYEQYF

J: TRBJ2-7
D: -
size: once
V: TRBV7-9
DNA: TGTGCCTACCCTAGCGACCATGCCTACGAGCAGTACTTC
CDR3: CAYPSDHAYEQYF

J: TRBJ2-1
D: TRBD2
size: -
V: TRBV28
DNA: TGTGCCAGCAGTCCCGGGACTAGCGGGAGGCCCCTGGTATACAATGAGCAGTTCTTC
CDR3: CASSPGTSGRPLVYNEQFF

J: TRBJ2-1
D: -
size: -
V: TRBV9
DNA: TGTGCCAGCAGCCACCGTAGCGGTAGCTCCTACAATGAGCAGTTCTTC
CDR3: CASSHRSGSSYNEQFF

J: TRBJ2-2
D: -
size: -
V: TRBV28
DNA: TGTGCCAGCAGCCCTCCCCCCCCCGGGGAGCTGTTTTTT
CDR3: CASSPPPPGELFF

J: TRBJ2-7
D: -
size: -
V: TRBV7-2
DNA: TGTGCCAGCAGGGGAGGGGGAGGGAGCTCCTACGAGCAGTACTTC
CDR3: CASRGGGGSSYEQYF

J: TRBJ2-3
D: -
size: -
V: TRBV27
DNA: TGTGCCAGCAGTTCGCCCACTCAGCGCGAAACAGATACGCAGTATTTT
CDR3: CASSSPTQRETDTQYF

J: TRBJ1-2
D: -
size: once
V: TRBV25-1
DNA: TGTGCCAGCAGTGAATCCGGGGAGGTTAACTATGGCTACACCTTC
CDR3: CASSESGEVNYGYTF

J: TRBJ2-1
D: TRBD2
size: -
V: TRBV7-2
DNA: TGTGCCAGCAGCTCGGGGAACGTAGCGGGAGGGGCCTACAATGAGCAGTTCTTC
CDR3: CASSSGNVAGGAYNEQFF

J: TRBJ2-1
D: TRBD2
size: -
V: TRBV4-1
DNA: TGCGCCAGCAGCCAAGATCACTCTAGCGGGAGCTACAATGAGCAGTTCTTC
CDR3: CASSQDHSSGSYNEQFF

J: TRBJ2-1
D: TRBD2
size: -
V: TRBV11-2
DNA: TGTGCCAGCAGCTTCTGGCGGGAGGGCCGGATTGAGCAGTTCTTC
CDR3: CASSFWREGRIEQFF

J: TRBJ1-1
D: -
size: -
V: TRBV4-2
DNA: TGTGCCAGCAGCCAAGATCTTGGTGAGGGCTATGACACTGAAGCTTTCTTT
CDR3: CASSQDLGEGYDTEAFF

J: TRBJ2-7
D: TRBD2
size: -
V: TRBV9
DNA: TGTGCCAGCAGCTCCACAACTACGGGGGGTTTCGAGCAGTACTTC
CDR3: CASSSTTTGGFEQYF

J: TRBJ2-1
D: TRBD2
size: -
V: TRBV4-3
DNA: TGCGCCAGCAGCCTGGGACAGCCAACCCAAGCGGGAGGATCCTACAATGAGCAGTTCTTC
CDR3: CASSLGQPTQAGGSYNEQFF

J: TRBJ2-1
D: -
size: few
V: TRBV28
DNA: TGTGCCAGCAGTTTGACGGGAGCGCTTCCGCAGTTCTTC
CDR3: CASSLTGALPQFF

J: TRBJ2-5
D: -
size: -
V: TRBV11-3
DNA: TGTGCCAGCAGCTTAGATTTCGGGGTCCGCCGCGAGACCCAGTACTTC
CDR3: CASSLDFGVRRETQYF